This T cell receptor beta chain was profiled in a study of T cells in Graves' hyperthyroidism and ophthalmopathy. Study information: Peripheral blood collection took place at initial diagnosis, before any treatment. Study observations and caveats: The model's output predicted ophthalmopathy at a median of about 6.5 months prior to onset.

Amplification of TCR beta CDR3 regions was performed using RNA transcripts as template. The TCR CDR3 was amplified in a first-round RT-PCR using the HTBI primer set. TCRdb passed the multiplex PCR reads through MiXCR, listing each CDR3 protein once. The data contain hundreds of thousands of distinct CDR3 sequences, 16% of them singletons. Diagnosis relied on clinical symptoms, serum thyroxine and TRAb, thyroid ultrasound and orbital computed tomography. Per the germline V gene, CDR1 is LNHDA and CDR2 is SQIVND (reference sequence). The CDR3 covers 15 residues. Trimming took off 6 bases at V and 2 bases at J, with 11 bases between the two ends. This clonotype showed up just a few times. Its antigen is currently unknown.

The TCR sequence derives from a woman in her thirties or forties with Graves' ophthalmopathy. This rearrangement joins TRBV19 to TRBJ2-6; tentatively, D is TRBD1 (6 bases). Sequencing was done on a sample of blood. This CDR3 reads CASSQTGTGANVLTF. CDR3 bases: TGTGCCAGTAGCCAAACAGGGACTGGGGCCAACGTCCTGACTTTC.